This T cell receptor beta chain was identified in a study of blood T cell repertoires in COVID-19. This clone occurred once. V lost 6 bases and J 2 bases, leaving 11 bases between the germline ends. Per germline, CDR1 MNHEY and CDR2 SVGAGI. The length of the CDR3 is 14 residues. Assay used: immunoSEQ multiplex PCR; TCRdb lists only in-frame clones, some missing. The sample lists 65,000 to 100,000 clones, roughly 80% occurring once. Specimen: peripheral blood. This receptor was identified in a woman older than 75 with acute or convalescent COVID-19. This chain uses TRBV6-5 with TRBJ1-5; D gene ambiguous. As DNA, the CDR3 is TGTGCCAGCAGCCTTGACACCGGCAATCAGCCCCAGCATTTT. As protein: CASSLDTGNQPQHF.